The 25 T cell receptor beta chains given below trace back to one sample, sequenced in a study of T-cell reconstitution after alpha-beta-depleted transplantation in children. Preparing the TCRbeta library involved the use of unique molecular identifiers. Via MiXCR, TCRdb re-called the PCR reads, giving one row per CDR3 protein. The table includes 200,000 to 250,000 distinct CDR3 sequences, around 13% detected once. The material sequenced was PBMCs from the stem cell graft donor, taken from the stem cell graft. All receptors come from a human donor who donated a stem cell graft to a child with acute lymphoblastic leukemia.

The table lists this clonotype with many counts. The chain has TRBV12-3 or TRBV12-4 and TRBJ1-3; D perhaps matches TRBD1 (5 bases). The CDR3 loop spans 16 amino acids. Trimming left V 10 bases short and J 0 bases short, with 19 bases between. The CDR3 reads CAILLGQLTSGNTIYF. The CDR3 DNA is TGTGCCATCCTTTTGGGGCAGTTGACCTCTGGAAACACCATATATTTT.

This clonotype has ten or more counts. The V call is TRBV27, the J call TRBJ2-7; 9 nucleotides agree with TRBD2. The CDR3 covers 14 residues. Germline V lookup: CDR1 MNHEY, CDR2 SMNVEV (reference sequence). Trimming took 0 bases from V and 6 from J; bases not matched to a gene: 3. CDR3 loop: CASSLSPAGGEQYF. The CDR3 coding sequence is TGTGCCAGCAGTTTATCCCCAGCGGGAGGCGAGCAGTACTTC.

This clonotype appeared many times. The chain combines TRBV5-8 with TRBJ1-5; 9 nucleotides match TRBD1. Germline CDR1 and CDR2: SGHTS and YDEGEE. Trimming took 4 bases from V and 5 from J; bases not matched to a gene: 4. There are 14 residues in the CDR3. The CDR3 region is CASSGGTGYQPQHF. Written as DNA, the CDR3 is TGTGCCAGCAGCGGAGGGACAGGGTATCAGCCCCAGCATTTT. Drawing the rest from reference TRBV5-8 and TRBJ1-5, the complete variable domain is EAGVTQSPTHLIKTRGQQATLRCSPISGHTSVYWYQQALGLGLQFLLWYDEGEERNRGNFPPRFSGRQFPNYSSELNVNALELEDSALYLCASSGGTGYQPQHFGDGTRLSIL.

In this sample, this clonotype turned up many times. The rearrangement joins TRBV6-4 to TRBJ2-7; 12 nucleotides align to TRBD2. In germline, CDR1 is MRHNA, CDR2 SNTAGT. The CDR3 totals 15 residues. The junction had 8 bases not matched to a gene; V was cut back by 6 bases and J by 5 bases. CDR3 nucleotides: TGTGCCAGCAGCCCTAGCGGGGGGGCCTCGGACGAGCAGTACTTC. It yields the protein CASSPSGGASDEQYF.

This clonotype has a count of ten or more. The V gene is TRBV12-3 or TRBV12-4, the J gene TRBJ2-1; D might be TRBD1 or TRBD2, each matching 6 bases. The CDR3 is made up of 14 amino acids. Trimming pared 3 bases from V and 10 bases from J, leaving 16 bases between. The CDR3 bases are TGTGCCAGCAGTTTGAGGGAGGAGACAGGAGAGCAGTTCTTC. It specifies CASSLREETGEQFF.

This clonotype was recorded many times. CDR3 protein: CASSRRPSSDMNYNEQFF. In DNA, the CDR3 is TGTGCCAGCAGCCGCAGACCCTCTAGCGATATGAACTACAATGAGCAGTTCTTC. The V gene is TRBV11-2, the J gene TRBJ2-1; the D gene is possibly TRBD2 (6 bases). The CDR3 loop spans 18 amino acids. Deletions cut 5 bases from V and 3 bases from J, with 23 bases between. Germline CDR1 and CDR2: SGHAT and FQNNGV.

This clonotype appeared many times. The V gene is TRBV6-5, the J gene TRBJ2-1; tentative D call: TRBD1 (5 bases). The germline gives CDR1 MNHEY, CDR2 SVGAGI. The CDR3 extends over 11 amino acids. Deletions cut 10 bases from V and 8 bases from J, with 12 bases between. The CDR3 nucleotides read TGTGCCACCCGAAGGGGCCATGAGCAGTTCTTC. Residues: CATRRGHEQFF.

This clonotype was recorded a few times. This chain connects TRBV7-2 to TRBJ2-1, with 9 bases identical to TRBD2. The trim removed 4 bases at V and 5 bases at J, leaving 6 bases unmatched. Germline CDR1 is SGHTA and CDR2 is FQGNSA. The CDR3 sequence is 15 residues long. The CDR3 bases are TGTGCCAGCAGCTCGCGGACTAGCGACCACAATGAGCAGTTCTTC. Amino acids: CASSSRTSDHNEQFF.

This clonotype was detected ten times or more. This chain links TRBV18 with TRBJ1-5; no firm D call. Germline CDR1 is KGHSH and CDR2 is LQKENI. There are 15 residues in the CDR3. V was pared by 4 bases and J by 3 bases, with 13 bases between. The DNA of the CDR3 is TGTGCCAGCTCACGAACCCGGGAGCACAATCAGCCCCAGCATTTT. It yields the protein CASSRTREHNQPQHF.

This chain connects TRBV7-9 to TRBJ2-7; 7 bases are a match to TRBD1. V gave up 5 bases and J gave up 2 bases; unmatched junction bases: 6. Germline assignment: CDR1 SEHNR and CDR2 FQNEAQ (reference sequence). This CDR3 is built from 14 residues. As DNA, the CDR3 is TGTGCCAGCAGCATAAACAGGGGTCCCTACGAGCAGTACTTC. Protein product: CASSINRGPYEQYF.

The chain recombines TRBV28 with TRBJ2-1, with 7 bases that match TRBD1. V lost 6 bases and J lost 6; bases outside the gene matches: 11. Looked up from germline, CDR1 is MDHEN and CDR2 is SYDVKM. The CDR3 consists of 15 residues. The chain's CDR3 is CASSLSTGSLNEQFF. The CDR3 nucleotides read TGTGCCAGCAGCCTCTCGACAGGGAGCCTCAATGAGCAGTTCTTC.

In regard to this clonotype: A read error is possible here, since a much larger clone lies one base away. The chain couples TRBV6-5 to TRBJ1-2; 10 bases are shared with TRBD1. The CDR3 loop spans 18 amino acids. CDR1 MNHEY and CDR2 SVGAGI come from the germline V gene. This chain's CDR3 is CASSLPGQGTRTNYGHTF. The CDR3 bases are TGTGCCAGCAGCTTACCGGGACAGGGGACACGAACTAACTATGGCCACACCTTC.

This clonotype was found many times. The chain couples TRBV29-1 to TRBJ2-2, with D perhaps being TRBD1 or TRBD2 (5 bases each). The germline V gene encodes CDR1 SQVTM and CDR2 ANQGSEA. V was trimmed by 5 bases and J by 4 bases, leaving 8 bases between them. The CDR3 extends over 12 amino acids. The CDR3 protein is CSVWGPTGELFF. CDR3 DNA: TGCAGCGTTTGGGGACCCACCGGGGAGCTGTTTTTT.

This clonotype appeared a few times. The V call is TRBV12-3 or TRBV12-4, the J call TRBJ2-1; 9 bases match TRBD2. Trimming removed 1 base from V and 6 bases from J; junction bases left unmatched: 10. The CDR3 totals 17 residues. Written as DNA, the CDR3 is TGTGCCAGCAGTTTAGGATCGCTAGCGGGGCGATTCAATGAGCAGTTCTTC. Amino acids: CASSLGSLAGRFNEQFF.

Many counts were recorded for this clonotype. J is TRBJ2-3 and V is TRBV5-1, with D possibly TRBD1 on 6 matching bases. There are 15 residues in the CDR3. Trimming pared 4 bases from V and 2 bases from J, leaving 14 bases between. From germline, CDR1 is SGHRS and CDR2 YFSETQ. This chain's CDR3 is CASSLQDSPTDTQYF. CDR3 coding DNA: TGCGCCAGCAGCCTCCAGGACAGTCCCACAGATACGCAGTATTTT.

This clonotype appeared many times. V is TRBV20-1 and J is TRBJ2-5; 13 nucleotides match TRBD2. The J segment lost 4 bases and the V segment lost 6 bases, leaving 5 bases of the junction unmatched. Looked up from germline, CDR1 is DFQATT and CDR2 is SNEGSKA (reference sequence). The CDR3 totals 14 residues. The CDR3 loop is CSASTSGGPETQYF. DNA for the CDR3: TGCAGTGCCTCGACTAGCGGGGGGCCAGAGACCCAGTACTTC.

As to this clonotype: Since a much larger clone is just one base distant, this may be a read error. V usage is TRBV12-3 or TRBV12-4 and J usage is TRBJ2-1; tentatively, D is TRBD1 (6 bases). There are 15 residues in the CDR3. This CDR3 reads CANSLAWGPYNEQFF. The CDR3 bases are TGTGCCAACAGTTTAGCCTGGGGGCCCTACAATGAGCAGTTCTTC.

This clonotype has a count of ten or more. This chain connects TRBV6-5 to TRBJ2-7; 12 nucleotides line up with TRBD2. Germline V gene data show CDR1 as MNHEY and CDR2 as SVGAGI. This CDR3 spans 17 amino acids. V dropped 0 bases and J dropped 3; count of bases not matched to a gene: 6. The CDR3 DNA sequence: TGTGCCAGCAGTTACTCCACGACTAGCGGGGGAGGCTACGAGCAGTACTTC. Amino acids: CASSYSTTSGGGYEQYF.

This clonotype appeared many times. V gene TRBV3-1 combines with J gene TRBJ2-7; 9 bases fit TRBD2. Germline-derived CDR1 and CDR2 are LGHDT and YNNKEL (reference sequence). Trimming at V came to 0 bases and at J to 4 bases, leaving 4 bases not matched to a gene. The CDR3 sequence is 15 residues long. The CDR3: CASSQEPSGAYEQYF. DNA for the CDR3: TGTGCCAGCAGCCAAGAACCTAGCGGGGCATACGAGCAGTACTTC.

The chain recombines TRBV12-3 or TRBV12-4 with TRBJ2-3; 10 nucleotides agree with TRBD1. V trimming: 0 bases; J trimming: 2 bases; junction bases outside the gene matches: 2. The CDR3 is 16 residues long. CDR3 in DNA: TGTGCCAGCAGTTTAGCGGGACAGGGGATCACAGATACGCAGTATTTT. Residues: CASSLAGQGITDTQYF.

This clonotype was seen repeatedly, ten times or more. The chain uses TRBV7-9 and TRBJ1-2; D is unclear. CDR1 is SEHNR and CDR2 is FQNEAQ in the germline V gene (reference sequence). Trimming left V 1 base short and J 7 bases short, with 10 bases between. CDR3 length: 13 amino acids. The DNA of the CDR3 is TGTGCCAGCAGCTTAGATTCAGTCCCTGGCTACACCTTC. This translates into CASSLDSVPGYTF. Together with reference TRBV7-9 and TRBJ1-2, the CDR3 gives the full variable domain: DTGVSQNPRHKITKRGQNVTFRCDPISEHNRLYWYRQTLGQGPEFLTYFQNEAQLEKSRLLSDRFSAERPKGSFSTLEIQRTEQGDSAMYLCASSLDSVPGYTFGSGTRLTVV.

This clonotype appeared many times. The chain has TRBV30 and TRBJ1-1; the D gene is possibly TRBD1 (5 bases). CDR1 is GTSNPN and CDR2 is SVGIG in the germline V gene (reference sequence). This CDR3 comprises 12 residues. Trimming took 2 bases from V and 2 from J, leaving 6 bases between them. The CDR3 sequence: CAWSQGNTEAFF. CDR3 coding DNA: TGTGCCTGGAGTCAGGGTAACACTGAAGCTTTCTTT.

This clonotype was detected many times. The chain recombines TRBV12-3 or TRBV12-4 with TRBJ1-6; 9 bases are shared with TRBD1. V shed 1 base, J shed 9 bases, and the junction held 4 bases outside the gene matches. CDR3 size: 15 residues. CDR3 region: CASSLGRQGVSPLHF. For the CDR3, the DNA is TGTGCCAGCAGTTTAGGACGACAGGGGGTTTCACCCCTCCACTTT.

The sample holds many counts of this clonotype. The chain is built from TRBV6-2 or TRBV6-3 and TRBJ1-2; 7 bases match TRBD1. Unmatched junction bases numbered 10, after V lost 6 bases and J lost 0 bases. Looked up from germline, CDR1 is MNHEY and CDR2 is SVGEGT. CDR3 length: 16 amino acids. This CDR3 reads CASSKGQVRTNYGYTF. DNA of the CDR3: TGTGCCAGCAGCAAAGGACAGGTTCGAACTAACTATGGCTACACCTTC.

This clonotype was seen many times. The V gene is TRBV12-3 or TRBV12-4, the J gene TRBJ2-5, with D possibly matching TRBD2 (5 bases). This CDR3 is 14 amino acids long. Trimming pared 0 bases from V and 4 bases from J, leaving 9 bases between. The CDR3 region is CASSLAGMGETQYF. DNA for the CDR3: TGTGCCAGCAGTTTAGCCGGGATGGGAGAGACCCAGTACTTC.